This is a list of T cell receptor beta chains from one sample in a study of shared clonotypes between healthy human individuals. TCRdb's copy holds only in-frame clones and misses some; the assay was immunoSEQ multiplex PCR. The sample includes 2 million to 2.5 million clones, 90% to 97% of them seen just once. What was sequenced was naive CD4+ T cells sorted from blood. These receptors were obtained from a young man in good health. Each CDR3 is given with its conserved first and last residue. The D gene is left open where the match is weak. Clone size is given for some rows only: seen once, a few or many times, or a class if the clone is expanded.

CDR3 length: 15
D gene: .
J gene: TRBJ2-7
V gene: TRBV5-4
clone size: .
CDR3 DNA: TGTGCCAGCAGCTTACTATTAAGTAGCTCCTACGAGCAGTACTTC
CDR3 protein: CASSLLLSSSYEQYF

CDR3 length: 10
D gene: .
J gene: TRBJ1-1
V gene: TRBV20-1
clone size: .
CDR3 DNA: TGCAGTGCTAGAGGCCTTGAAGCTTTCTTT
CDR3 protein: CSARGLEAFF

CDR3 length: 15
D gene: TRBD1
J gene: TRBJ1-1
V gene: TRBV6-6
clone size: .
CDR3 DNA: TGTGCCAGCAGTTACCCCCAGGGGGCGAACACTGAAGCTTTCTTT
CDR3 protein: CASSYPQGANTEAFF

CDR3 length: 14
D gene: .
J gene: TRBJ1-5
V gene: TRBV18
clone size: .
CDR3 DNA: TGTGCCAGCTCACCAATCGGGAACAATCAGCCCCAGCATTTT
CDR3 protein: CASSPIGNNQPQHF

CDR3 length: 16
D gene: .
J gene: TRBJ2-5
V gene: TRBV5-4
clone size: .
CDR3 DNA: TGTGCCAGCAGCTTGGGTGGGGACGACCGCCCGGAGACCCAGTACTTC
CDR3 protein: CASSLGGDDRPETQYF

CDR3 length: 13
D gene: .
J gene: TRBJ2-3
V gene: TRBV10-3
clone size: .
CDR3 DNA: TGTGCCATCGTGGCTAGCGGCACAGATACGCAGTATTTT
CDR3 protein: CAIVASGTDTQYF

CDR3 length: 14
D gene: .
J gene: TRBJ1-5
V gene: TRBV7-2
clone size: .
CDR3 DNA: TGTGCCAGCAGCTTAGCGTCGGGAAGTCAGCCCCAGCATTTT
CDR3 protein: CASSLASGSQPQHF

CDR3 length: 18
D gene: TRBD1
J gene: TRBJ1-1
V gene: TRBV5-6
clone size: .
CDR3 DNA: TGTGCCAGCAGCCCGCTCGGGGGGACAGGGGGATTGAACACTGAAGCTTTCTTT
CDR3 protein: CASSPLGGTGGLNTEAFF

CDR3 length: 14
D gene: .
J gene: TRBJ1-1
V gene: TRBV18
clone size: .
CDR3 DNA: TGTGCCAGCTCACCACTGGATATAAACACTGAAGCTTTCTTT
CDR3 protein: CASSPLDINTEAFF

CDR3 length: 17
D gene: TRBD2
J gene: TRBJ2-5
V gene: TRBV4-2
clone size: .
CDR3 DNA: TGTGCCAGCAGCCAAGATAGCACTAGCGGGGGCGGCGAGACCCAGTACTTC
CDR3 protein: CASSQDSTSGGGETQYF

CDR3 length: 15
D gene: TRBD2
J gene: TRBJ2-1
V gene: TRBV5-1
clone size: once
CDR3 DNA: TGCGCCAGCAGCTTGGTGACTAGCGGGGAGGGTGAGCAGTTCTTC
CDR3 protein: CASSLVTSGEGEQFF

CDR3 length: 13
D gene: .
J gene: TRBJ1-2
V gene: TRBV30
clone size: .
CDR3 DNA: TGTGCCTGGAGTGTGAGTCATCTCTATGGCTACACCTTC
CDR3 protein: CAWSVSHLYGYTF

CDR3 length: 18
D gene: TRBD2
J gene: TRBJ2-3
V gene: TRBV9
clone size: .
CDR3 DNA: TGTGCCAGCAGCGCCACTAGCGGAAACTCAGCTAGCACAGATACGCAGTATTTT
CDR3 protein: CASSATSGNSASTDTQYF